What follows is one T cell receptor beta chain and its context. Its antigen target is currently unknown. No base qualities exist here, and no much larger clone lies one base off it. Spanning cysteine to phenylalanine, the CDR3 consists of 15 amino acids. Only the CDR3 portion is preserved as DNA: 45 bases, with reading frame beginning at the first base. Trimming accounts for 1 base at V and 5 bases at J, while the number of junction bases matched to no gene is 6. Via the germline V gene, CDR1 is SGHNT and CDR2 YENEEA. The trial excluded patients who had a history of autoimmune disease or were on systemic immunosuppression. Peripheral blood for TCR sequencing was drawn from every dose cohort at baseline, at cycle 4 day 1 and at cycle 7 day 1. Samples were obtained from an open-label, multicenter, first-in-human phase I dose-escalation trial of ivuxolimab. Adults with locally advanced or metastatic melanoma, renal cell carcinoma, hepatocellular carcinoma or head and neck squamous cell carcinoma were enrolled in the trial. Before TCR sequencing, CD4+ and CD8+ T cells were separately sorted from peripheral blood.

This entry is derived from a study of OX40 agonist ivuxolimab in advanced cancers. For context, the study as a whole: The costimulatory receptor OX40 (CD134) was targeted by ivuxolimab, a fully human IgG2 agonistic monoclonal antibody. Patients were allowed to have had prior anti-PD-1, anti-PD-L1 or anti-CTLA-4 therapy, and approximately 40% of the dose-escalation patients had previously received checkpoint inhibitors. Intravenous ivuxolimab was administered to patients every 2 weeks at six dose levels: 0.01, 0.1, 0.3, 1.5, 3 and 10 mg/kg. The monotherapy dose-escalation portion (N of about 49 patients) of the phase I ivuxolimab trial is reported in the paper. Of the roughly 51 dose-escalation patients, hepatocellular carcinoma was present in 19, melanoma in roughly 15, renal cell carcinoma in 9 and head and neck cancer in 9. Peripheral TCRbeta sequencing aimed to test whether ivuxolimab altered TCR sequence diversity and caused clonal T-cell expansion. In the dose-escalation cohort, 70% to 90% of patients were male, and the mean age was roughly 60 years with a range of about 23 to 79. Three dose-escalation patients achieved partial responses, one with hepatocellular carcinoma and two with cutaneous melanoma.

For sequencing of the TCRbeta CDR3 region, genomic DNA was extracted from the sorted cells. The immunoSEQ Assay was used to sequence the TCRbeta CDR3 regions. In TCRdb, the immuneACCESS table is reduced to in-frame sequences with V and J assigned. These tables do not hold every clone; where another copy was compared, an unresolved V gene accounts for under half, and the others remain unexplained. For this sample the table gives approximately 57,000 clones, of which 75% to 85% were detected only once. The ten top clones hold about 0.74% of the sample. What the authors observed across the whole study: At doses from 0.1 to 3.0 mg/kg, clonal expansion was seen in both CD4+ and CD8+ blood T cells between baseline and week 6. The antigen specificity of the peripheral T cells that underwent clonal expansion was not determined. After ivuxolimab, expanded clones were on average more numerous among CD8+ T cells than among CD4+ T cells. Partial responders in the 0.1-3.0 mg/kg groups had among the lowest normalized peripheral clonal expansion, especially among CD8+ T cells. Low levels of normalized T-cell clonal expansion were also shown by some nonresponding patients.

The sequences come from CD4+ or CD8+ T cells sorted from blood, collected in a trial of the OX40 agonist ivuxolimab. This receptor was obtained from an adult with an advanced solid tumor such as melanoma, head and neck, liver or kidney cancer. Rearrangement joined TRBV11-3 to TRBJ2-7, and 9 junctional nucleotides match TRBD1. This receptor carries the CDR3 CASSLARGQGNEQYF. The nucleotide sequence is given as TGTGCCAGCAGCTTAGCGCGGGGACAGGGAAACGAGCAGTACTTC.